This TCR beta chain originates from a study of neurological immune-mediated disorders. Preparation of the unsorted libraries drew on 2 million PBMCs stored at -80 C. 5'RACE with 10-nucleotide random UMIs produced the cDNA. MiXCR, applied by TCRdb to the 5' RACE reads, yields one record per CDR3 protein. Of approximately 23,000 distinct CDR3 sequences listed, over 9.5% are singletons. This CDR3 has 13 residues. The ends were cut back, 6 bases at V and 3 bases at J, with 12 bases in the middle. Germline V gives CDR1 SGHRS, CDR2 YFSETQ. This clonotype showed up just a few times. This clone may be a read error of a much larger clone one base away.

Sequenced material: PBMCs. This chain uses TRBV5-1 with TRBJ1-1; D might be TRBD1 (6 bases). The source is a woman aged 55-69 years with HTLV-1-associated myelopathy (HAM/TSP). CDR3 in DNA: TGCGCCAGCACTCGTAAGGGGGACACTGAAGCTTTCTTT. This gives the protein CASTRKGDTEAFF.